This TCR beta chain was observed in a study of blood T cell repertoires in COVID-19. Study in general: The United States, Italy and Spain supplied acute and convalescent COVID-19 samples.

In the authors' methods: Reference gene primer amplification in the assay estimated nucleated cell counts. Using immunoSEQ multiplex PCR, the repertoire was profiled, and TCRdb retains in-frame clones only, with some absent. For V, J and clone size, that table is used; D and trimming come from the DNA. The table includes about 280,000 clones, around 89% detected once. This clone appeared a few times. This CDR3 is 19 amino acids long. Per germline, CDR1 LGHNA and CDR2 YNFKEQ. Unmatched junction bases numbered 7, after V lost 0 bases and J lost 0 bases. The sequencing sample was made of peripheral blood. This clonotype was obtained from a man between 35 and 55 years old with acute or convalescent COVID-19. This chain uses TRBV4-2 with TRBJ2-6, with TRBD2 identical over 8 bases. Here the CDR3 reads CASSQEGTSFFSGANVLTF. For the CDR3, the DNA is TGTGCCAGCAGCCAAGAAGGGACTAGTTTTTTCTCTGGGGCCAACGTCCTGACTTTC.